Listed below are T cell receptor beta chains from one sample, sequenced in a study of blood T cell repertoires in COVID-19. Data came from immunoSEQ multiplex PCR; TCRdb stores just in-frame clones and leaves some out. The sample shows fewer than 350,000 clones, 88% of them seen only once. The sequenced sample consisted of PBMCs or T cells enriched from blood (not recorded which). The receptors were sampled from a woman in her sixties in a cohort exposed to, infected with or recovered from COVID-19 (not recorded which). CDR3s include the opening cysteine and the closing phenylalanine or tryptophan. Each record gives: D gene, V gene, J gene, clone size, CDR3 DNA, CDR3 protein. A D gene is named only where the DNA matches it firmly. Size tells how often a clone was seen (once, few, many) or the class of an expanded clone, and some rows leave it out.

>.|TRBV21-1|TRBJ2-7|once
TGTGCCAGCAGCTCTAGACTAGCGGAATCCTACGAGCAGTACTTC
CASSSRLAESYEQYF
>.|TRBV30|TRBJ1-5|.
TGTGCCTGGAACGACAGGAGCGATCAGCCCCAGCATTTT
CAWNDRSDQPQHF
>.|TRBV3-1/TRBV3-2|TRBJ2-7|.
TGTGCCAGCAGCCCCCGACACCCGAGATACGAGCAGTACTTC
CASSPRHPRYEQYF
>TRBD2|TRBV27|TRBJ2-5|.
TGTGCCAGCAGTTTGAGGATCCCGGGGACTAGCGGGAGTTCAGGTGCGCAAGAGACCCAGTACTTC
CASSLRIPGTSGSSGAQETQYF
>TRBD1|TRBV9|TRBJ2-7|once
TGTGCCAGCTCCGGGACAGGGGTGGGTGAGCAGTACTTC
CASSGTGVGEQYF
>TRBD1|TRBV27|TRBJ2-7|few
TGTGCCAGCAGTTTGTTGGGACAGGGAGGCTACGAGCAGTACTTC
CASSLLGQGGYEQYF
>.|TRBV20-1|TRBJ2-7|.
TGCAGTACCCAGCGAGGATACGAGCAGTACTTC
CSTQRGYEQYF
>TRBD2|TRBV28|TRBJ2-7|.
TGTGCCAGCAGTGTGCCCGGACTAGCGGCCTACGAGCAGTACTTC
CASSVPGLAAYEQYF
>TRBD1|TRBV27|TRBJ1-1|.
TGTGCCAGCAGTTTGTCAGGGGGCGTCACGGCTTTCTTT
CASSLSGGVTAFF
>.|TRBV5-1|TRBJ2-5|.
TGCGCCAGCCGGGGGGCTAGCGGAGAAGAGACCCAGTACTTC
CASRGASGEETQYF
>.|TRBV10-3|TRBJ1-5|.
TGTGCCATCAGTGAGGACAGCCTAAATCAGCCCCAGCATTTT
CAISEDSLNQPQHF
>.|TRBV4-1|TRBJ2-4|.
TGCGCCAGCAGCCAAGATGGACAGCTGAAAAACATTCAGTACTTC
CASSQDGQLKNIQYF
>TRBD2|TRBV12-3/TRBV12-4|TRBJ2-7|.
TGTGCCAGCGGTAGCGGGGTATCCTACGAGCAGTACTTC
CASGSGVSYEQYF
>TRBD1|TRBV6-5|TRBJ1-2|.
TGTGCCAGCAGTTACGGCAGGGGGCGCGAAGGCTACACCTTC
CASSYGRGREGYTF
>TRBD2|TRBV5-1|TRBJ2-7|.
TGCGCCAGCAGCTTTAGCGGGAGCCTCTCCTACGAGCAGTACTTC
CASSFSGSLSYEQYF
>.|TRBV29-1|TRBJ1-4|.
TGCAGCGTTTCGAATGAAAAACTGTTTTTT
CSVSNEKLFF
>.|TRBV2|TRBJ1-5|.
TGTGCCAGCAGTGGGCTTACGGGGAGTGATCAGCCCCAGCATTTT
CASSGLTGSDQPQHF
>TRBD1|TRBV29-1|TRBJ2-1|.
TGCAGCGCTCGATTACAGGGGAGCTCCTACAATGAGCAGTTCTTC
CSARLQGSSYNEQFF
>TRBD1|TRBV4-1|TRBJ2-7|.
TGCGCCAGCAGCCAAGGGGGTCAGGGGGCGACAGACGAGCAGTACTTC
CASSQGGQGATDEQYF
>.|TRBV4-1|TRBJ2-5|.
TGCGCCAGCAGCCAGATGGGATCAGGGGTCCGCGAGACCCAGTACTTC
CASSQMGSGVRETQYF
>.|TRBV30|TRBJ2-5|.
TGTGCCTGGAGTGCCGGGACTGGGCGAGGGGAGACCCAGTACTTC
CAWSAGTGRGETQYF
>.|TRBV5-6|TRBJ2-7|.
TGTGCCAGCAGCTTGTTGGAGGGGATCAACAGGACCCACTCCTACGAGCAGTACTTC
CASSLLEGINRTHSYEQYF
>TRBD1|TRBV28|TRBJ2-4|.
TGTGCCAGCAGTCTTACCTTTCTACAGGGGAGAACCAAAAACATTCAGTACTTC
CASSLTFLQGRTKNIQYF
>TRBD1|TRBV18|TRBJ1-3|.
TGTGCCAGCTCACGAGGACAGGGTACGACGAGGGGAAACACCATATATTTT
CASSRGQGTTRGNTIYF
>TRBD2|TRBV10-1|TRBJ2-7|many
TGCGCCAGCAGTGGGGGACTAGCGGGGCCCTACGAGCAGTACTTC
CASSGGLAGPYEQYF
>.|TRBV3-1/TRBV3-2|TRBJ1-2|.
TGTGCCAGCAGCCCCCTGGGCAGGGGTGAGTATGGCTACACCTTC
CASSPLGRGEYGYTF
>TRBD1|TRBV11-2|TRBJ1-1|.
TGTGCCAGCAGCTTAGCGGCAGGGGGAAACACTGAAGCTTTCTTT
CASSLAAGGNTEAFF
>TRBD2|TRBV3-1/TRBV3-2|TRBJ2-7|.
TGTGCCAGCAGCCAAGGGCCCGTATTGAAGACTAGCGGATACGAGCAGTACTTC
CASSQGPVLKTSGYEQYF
>.|TRBV12-3/TRBV12-4|TRBJ2-7|.
TGTGCCAGCAGTTACCACACCACCTACGAGCAGTACTTC
CASSYHTTYEQYF
>TRBD2|TRBV28|TRBJ2-7|.
TGTGCCAGCGGGGTTGTAGCGGGCTACGAGCAGTACTTC
CASGVVAGYEQYF
>TRBD1|TRBV7-2|TRBJ2-1|.
TGTGCCAGCAGCTCGACAGGGTACAATGAGCAGTTCTTC
CASSSTGYNEQFF
>TRBD1|TRBV5-4|TRBJ2-2|.
TGTGCCAGCAGCAGGACAGGGGCGAACACCGGGGAGCTGTTTTTT
CASSRTGANTGELFF
>.|TRBV11-3|TRBJ2-7|.
TGTGCCAGCAGCTTAGATCAAGTGACAGAGCAGTACTTC
CASSLDQVTEQYF
>.|TRBV5-1|TRBJ2-2|.
TGCGCCAGCAGGCGGGACTTGAACACCGGGGAGCTGTTTTTT
CASRRDLNTGELFF
>TRBD2|TRBV14|TRBJ2-3|.
TGTGCCAGCAGCCATCCTAGGGCTGAGCTAGCGGGAGAAACAGATACGCAGTATTTT
CASSHPRAELAGETDTQYF
>TRBD2|TRBV7-8|TRBJ2-3|.
TGTGCCAGTCACCACTATTCTAGCGGGGAGTTGGATACGCAGTATTTT
CASHHYSSGELDTQYF
>TRBD2|TRBV2|TRBJ2-2|.
TGTGCCAGCAGTGCCCTAAGACTAGCGGGAGGACTAAACACCGGGGAGCTGTTTTTT
CASSALRLAGGLNTGELFF
>.|TRBV7-9|TRBJ2-6|.
TGTGCCAGCAGCTTGAAGGGGGTCAACGTCCTGACTTTC
CASSLKGVNVLTF
>TRBD1|TRBV7-9|TRBJ1-1|.
TGTGCCAGCATGCGACAGGGGGCAAACACTGAAGCTTTCTTT
CASMRQGANTEAFF
>.|TRBV3-1/TRBV3-2|TRBJ2-3|.
TGTGCCAGCAGCCAACGGGGAGAGGTGGCAGATACGCAGTATTTT
CASSQRGEVADTQYF
>TRBD2|TRBV12-5|TRBJ2-1|.
TGTGCTAGTGGTTCAGGAGGCGGGAGGGGTGGTGAGCAGTTCTTC
CASGSGGGRGGEQFF
>.|TRBV10-1|TRBJ1-6|.
TGCGCCAGCAAAGGGAGGCAGCGGGTCTCCTATAATTCACCCCTCCACTTT
CASKGRQRVSYNSPLHF
>TRBD2|TRBV18|TRBJ2-1|.
TGTGCCAGCTCACTGTCCCCTCTAGCGGGAAAAGGGTTCAATGAGCAGTTCTTC
CASSLSPLAGKGFNEQFF
>TRBD2|TRBV7-3|TRBJ2-5|.
TGTGCCAGCAGACCAGCGGGAGGAGAGACCCAGTACTTC
CASRPAGGETQYF
>.|TRBV6-5|TRBJ2-3|.
TGTGCCAGCAGGCGGGGAAGGCCCTCCACAGATACGCAGTATTTT
CASRRGRPSTDTQYF
>TRBD2|TRBV19|TRBJ2-2|.
TGTGCCAGTAGTTTGGGGACTAGCGGGGCGAACACCGGGGAGCTGTTTTTT
CASSLGTSGANTGELFF
>.|TRBV5-1|TRBJ1-6|once
TGCGCCAGCAGCGATGGGACATTTTTAAGCTCCTATAATTCACCCCTCCACTTT
CASSDGTFLSSYNSPLHF
>TRBD1|TRBV19|TRBJ1-1|.
TGTGCCAGTAGTTCCCGACAGGGCACTGAAGCTTTCTTT
CASSSRQGTEAFF
>TRBD1|TRBV28|TRBJ1-3|few
TGTGCCAGCAGTTTCTCCGGGACAGGGAACCGTGGAAACACCATATATTTT
CASSFSGTGNRGNTIYF
>.|TRBV6-6|TRBJ1-5|few
TGTGCCAGCAGTTACGGGGGCCGGAATAGCAATCAGCCCCAGCATTTT
CASSYGGRNSNQPQHF
>.|TRBV2|TRBJ2-5|.
TGTGCCAGCAGCAAAGAGGGCAGTAAACAAGAGACCCAGTACTTC
CASSKEGSKQETQYF
>.|TRBV5-4|TRBJ2-5|.
TGTGCCAGCAGCTTTAGGAAGGAGGGCGAGACCCAGTACTTC
CASSFRKEGETQYF
>.|TRBV7-2|TRBJ2-7|few
TGTGCCAGCAGCTTAAGGGGGGAGGGCGAGCAGTACTTC
CASSLRGEGEQYF
>.|TRBV5-1|TRBJ2-7|.
TGCGCCAGCAGCTTCTCCCTAAGCGGCTCCTACGAGCAGTACTTC
CASSFSLSGSYEQYF
>TRBD1|TRBV5-4|TRBJ2-7|.
TGTGCCAGCAGCCGGGACAGGGACTCCTACGAGCAGTACTTC
CASSRDRDSYEQYF
>TRBD2|TRBV4-1|TRBJ2-7|.
TGCGCCAGCAGCCAGGATACCAGCGGGAGAAGAAACGAGCAGTACTTC
CASSQDTSGRRNEQYF
>.|TRBV28|TRBJ1-1|.
TGTGCCAGCAGTCCACAGCTGAACACTGAAGCTTTCTTT
CASSPQLNTEAFF
>.|TRBV19|TRBJ1-1|.
TGTGCCAGTAGTATCCGAGGCCAGAACACTGAAGCTTTCTTT
CASSIRGQNTEAFF
>.|TRBV2|TRBJ2-1|.
TGTGCCAGCAGAGTGAGAGGAGGCAATGAGCAGTTCTTC
CASRVRGGNEQFF